Shown below are 19 T cell receptor beta chains from a single sample sequenced in a study of cytomegalovirus exposure and HLA in healthy donors. PCR employed 60 Vbeta and 13 Jbeta primers. Here immunoSEQ multiplex PCR was the method, and the copy in TCRdb shows in-frame clones only, minus some. The data contain about 96,000 clones, roughly 74% of them singletons. The sample comprised PBMCs. These receptors all stem from a female donor in good health and CMV-seropositive.

The gene calls are TRBV7-3 and TRBJ2-5; possibly TRBD2 for D (6 bases). This CDR3 has 13 residues. The germline gives CDR1 SGHTA, CDR2 FQGTGA. The V end lost 2 bases, the J end lost 2 bases, and 6 bases lay between the germline ends. The CDR3 nucleotides read TGTGCCAGCAGCTTAGGGGGGCAAGAGACCCAGTACTTC. This codes for CASSLGGQETQYF.

The chain has TRBV19 and TRBJ1-2; 12 positions agree with TRBD1. V was pared by 10 bases and J by 8 bases, with 11 bases of the junction left unmatched. Germline CDR1 and CDR2: LNHDA and SQIVND (reference sequence). This CDR3 spans 14 amino acids. In DNA, the CDR3 is TGTGCCACGGCCGCCGGGACAGGGGGCGAGGGCTACACCTTC. It encodes CATAAGTGGEGYTF.

This sequence joins TRBV28 and TRBJ1-2; unclear D gene. The germline V and J ends were trimmed by 1 base and 4 bases, with 4 bases remaining between them. The CDR3 loop spans 12 amino acids. Germline V gives CDR1 MDHEN, CDR2 SYDVKM. This chain's CDR3 is CASSLSLYGYTF. The DNA for the CDR3 is TGTGCCAGCAGTTTATCCCTCTATGGCTACACCTTC.

V and J are TRBV19 and TRBJ1-1; D call uncertain. Germline CDR1 and CDR2: LNHDA and SQIVND (reference sequence). V lost 5 bases, J lost 8 bases, and 9 bases lay in between. The CDR3 loop spans 11 amino acids. The CDR3 DNA follows: TGTGCCAGTAGTCTCCGGGAGGAAGCTTTCTTT. Encoded protein: CASSLREEAFF.

There are many counts of this clone. The chain carries TRBV4-2 and TRBJ2-1; TRBD2 is a possible D gene (6 bases). CDR1 is LGHNA, CDR2 YNFKEQ, per germline. The V and J ends lost 0 bases and 0 bases respectively, with 9 bases between them. The CDR3 is made up of 16 amino acids. The CDR3 spells CASSQDGGLSYNEQFF. The CDR3 DNA reads as TGTGCCAGCAGCCAAGACGGGGGTCTCTCCTACAATGAGCAGTTCTTC.

This clone was picked up one time. This rearrangement joins TRBV19 to TRBJ1-1, with D unresolved. The V end lost 5 bases, the J end lost 0 bases, and 10 bases lay between the germline ends. Looked up from germline, CDR1 is LNHDA and CDR2 is SQIVND (reference sequence). The CDR3 is made up of 14 amino acids. The CDR3 DNA reads TGTGCCAGTAGTTCGAGCGGGATGAACACTGAAGCTTTCTTT. Its translation: CASSSSGMNTEAFF.

This chain uses TRBV7-2 with TRBJ2-7, with 7 bases matching TRBD2. Looked up from germline, CDR1 is SGHTA and CDR2 is FQGNSA. V lost 4 bases to trimming and J lost 6 bases; unmatched junction nucleotides: 9. The CDR3 is made up of 14 amino acids. The CDR3 region is CASSSVSPGGEQYF. CDR3 DNA: TGTGCCAGCAGCTCGGTTAGCCCGGGAGGCGAGCAGTACTTC.

The rearrangement uses TRBV2 and TRBJ2-7; 9 bases map to TRBD1. Germline V lookup: CDR1 SNHLY, CDR2 FYNNEI. The CDR3 sequence is 16 residues long. J gave up 0 bases and V 7 bases, and 10 bases lay outside the gene matches. In DNA, the CDR3 is TGTGCCAGCACTGACCCGGGACAGGGAAGCTCCTACGAGCAGTACTTC. It codes for CASTDPGQGSSYEQYF.

The genes are TRBV27 and TRBJ1-6; no clear D gene. Germline CDR1 reads MNHEY; CDR2 reads SMNVEV (reference sequence). The CDR3 extends over 14 amino acids. Trimming took off 3 bases at V and 4 bases at J, with 7 bases between the two ends. The CDR3 region is CASSFNSYNSPLHF. In DNA, the CDR3 is TGTGCCAGCAGTTTCAACAGTTATAATTCACCCCTCCACTTT.

V usage is TRBV7-3 and J usage is TRBJ1-2; 7 bases are a match to TRBD1. Germline V gene lookup returns CDR1 SGHTA and CDR2 FQGTGA. The CDR3 contains 13 residues. V shed 4 bases and J 7 bases; nucleotides not matched to a gene: 6. CDR3 residues: CASSSTGNGGYTF. In DNA, the CDR3 is TGTGCCAGCAGCTCGACAGGGAACGGTGGCTACACCTTC.

The rearrangement links TRBV4-3 to TRBJ2-1, with 11 bases lining up with TRBD2. The CDR3 length is 15 residues. V trimming: 0 bases; J trimming: 10 bases; junction bases outside the gene matches: 5. The germline V gene has CDR1 LGHNA and CDR2 YSLEER. CDR3 residues: CASSQDPSGGYEQFF. The CDR3 DNA sequence: TGCGCCAGCAGCCAAGATCCTAGCGGGGGGTACGAGCAGTTCTTC.

CDR3 sequence: CASSLPSMSGNTIYF. DNA of the CDR3: TGTGCCAGCAGCTTACCTTCTATGTCCGGAAACACCATATATTTT. This chain uses TRBV11-2 with TRBJ1-3; unclear D gene. Trimming stripped 2 bases from V and 4 bases from J, with 12 bases between. The CDR3 has 15 residues. Germline V gene data show CDR1 as SGHAT and CDR2 as FQNNGV.

This chain links TRBV30 with TRBJ2-1, with D perhaps TRBD1 (5 bases). The CDR3 has 11 amino acids. V lost 4 bases to trimming and J lost 9 bases, with 10 bases between them. Germline values: CDR1 GTSNPN, CDR2 SVGIG (reference sequence). CDR3 bases: TGTGCCTGGACCATGACAGCTGAGCAGTTCTTC. It codes for CAWTMTAEQFF.

CDR3 DNA sequence: TGTGCCAGCAGTATCAGGGGGCCTGGGGCCAACGTCCTGACTTTC. Translated: CASSIRGPGANVLTF. V usage is TRBV28 and J usage is TRBJ2-6; TRBD1 agrees at 8 bases. V lost 5 bases, J lost 2 bases, and 2 bases stayed unmatched. Germline lookup yields CDR1 MDHEN and CDR2 SYDVKM. CDR3 length: 15 residues. Using reference TRBV28 and TRBJ2-6 for the parts outside the CDR3, the full variable domain is DVKVTQSSRYLVKRTGEKVFLECVQDMDHENMFWYRQDPGLGLRLIYFSYDVKMKEKGDIPEGYSVSREKKERFSLILESASTNQTSMYLCASSIRGPGANVLTFGAGSRLTVL.

The V gene is TRBV11-3, the J gene TRBJ1-1; D not resolved. The CDR3 is 14 amino acids. Germline CDR1 SGHNT, CDR2 YENEEA. V was trimmed by 5 bases and J by 3 bases, leaving 13 bases between them. The CDR3, as DNA: TGTGCCAGCAGCCCCCGGGGAGGGCACACTGAAGCTTTCTTT. Its protein product is CASSPRGGHTEAFF.

The chain combines TRBV4-3 with TRBJ1-5; 8 nucleotides agree with TRBD1. The J segment lost 2 bases and the V segment lost 4 bases, leaving 4 bases of the junction unmatched. The CDR3 is 15 residues long. Germline lookup yields CDR1 LGHNA and CDR2 YSLEER. The CDR3 reads CASSPGQGGNQPQHF. The CDR3 nucleotides are TGCGCCAGCAGCCCTGGACAGGGTGGCAATCAGCCCCAGCATTTT.

V and J are TRBV7-2 and TRBJ1-2; D unclear. This CDR3 comprises 14 residues. The V gene lost 2 bases and the J gene lost 5 bases, with 12 bases spanning the gap. The germline V gene encodes CDR1 SGHTA and CDR2 FQGNSA. The CDR3 DNA is TGTGCCAGCAGCTTAATGGCAGCAGGATATGGCTACACCTTC. It specifies CASSLMAAGYGYTF.

J is TRBJ2-1 and V is TRBV29-1, with a weak D call TRBD1 (6 bases). The CDR3 covers 12 residues. Germline V lookup: CDR1 SQVTM, CDR2 ANQGSEA. V shed 2 bases and J shed 7 bases, with 9 bases lying between them. The CDR3 region has the DNA TGCAGCGTTGAACGACAGGATAATGAGCAGTTCTTC. This translates into CSVERQDNEQFF.

The rearrangement links TRBV28 to TRBJ2-1; TRBD2 aligns across 12 bases. The CDR3 is 16 amino acids. The germline gives CDR1 MDHEN, CDR2 SYDVKM. V shed 4 bases and J 5 bases; nucleotides not matched to a gene: 6. CDR3 loop: CASSSWTSGAHNEQFF. As DNA, the CDR3 is TGTGCCAGCAGTTCCTGGACTAGCGGGGCCCACAATGAGCAGTTCTTC. Complete variable domain (other parts from reference TRBV28 and TRBJ2-1): DVKVTQSSRYLVKRTGEKVFLECVQDMDHENMFWYRQDPGLGLRLIYFSYDVKMKEKGDIPEGYSVSREKKERFSLILESASTNQTSMYLCASSSWTSGAHNEQFFGPGTRLTVL.